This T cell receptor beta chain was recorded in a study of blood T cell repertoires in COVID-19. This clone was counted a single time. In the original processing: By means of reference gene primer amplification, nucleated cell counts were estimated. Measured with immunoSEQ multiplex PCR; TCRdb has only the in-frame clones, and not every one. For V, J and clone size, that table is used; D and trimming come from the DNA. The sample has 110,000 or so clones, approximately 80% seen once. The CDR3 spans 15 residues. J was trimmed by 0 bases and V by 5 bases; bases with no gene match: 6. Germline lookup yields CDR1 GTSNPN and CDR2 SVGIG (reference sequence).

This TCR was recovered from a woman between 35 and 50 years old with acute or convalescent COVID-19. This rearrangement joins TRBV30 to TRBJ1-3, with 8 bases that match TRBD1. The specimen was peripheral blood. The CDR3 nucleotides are TGTGCCTGGTCCGACAGGGGACTCTCTGGAAACACCATATATTTT. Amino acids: CAWSDRGLSGNTIYF.